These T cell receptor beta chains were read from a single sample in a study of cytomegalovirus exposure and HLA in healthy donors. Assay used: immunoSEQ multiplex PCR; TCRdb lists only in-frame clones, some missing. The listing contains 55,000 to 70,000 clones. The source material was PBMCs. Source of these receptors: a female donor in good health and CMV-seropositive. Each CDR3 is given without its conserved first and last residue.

ASNLGTVSAYEQY | TRBJ2-7 | TRBV27
ATSRGRGTEAF | TRBJ1-1 | TRBV15
ASSMREGTGELF | TRBJ2-2 | TRBV19
ASSLVSTGEAF | TRBJ1-1 | TRBV13
SVSGADEQY | TRBJ2-7 | TRBV29-1
ASSGDSSYEQY | TRBJ2-7 | TRBV2
ASSSSGGSTEAF | TRBJ1-1 | TRBV11-2
ASSIGTSGTGELF | TRBJ2-2 | TRBV5-1
ASSSMRTVGELF | TRBJ2-2 | TRBV7-2
ASKPSGTGHLGAISPLH | TRBJ1-6 | TRBV28